These 5 T cell receptor beta chains share one sample of origin, sequenced in a study of CD8 T cells in Susac syndrome. Roughly 0.45 to 1 ug RNA was reverse transcribed with random hexamers. TCRdb reprocessed the immunoSEQ multiplex PCR reads via MiXCR and lists one record per CDR3 protein. Here the sample spans 160,000 or so distinct CDR3 sequences, around 95% being singletons. What was sequenced was CD8+ T cells from PBMCs. Receptor source: a human donor with multiple sclerosis.

The rearrangement joins TRBV5-7 to TRBJ2-7; TRBD1 is a possible D gene (5 bases). TRBV5-7 is assigned to the ORF class and has an uncertain function. This CDR3 spans 13 amino acids. The V end lost 0 bases, the J end lost 7 bases, and 11 bases lay between the germline ends. This CDR3 is CASSLATVYEQYV. The CDR3 region has the DNA TGTGCCAGCAGCTTGGCGACAGTGTATGAGCAGTACGTC.

The chain links TRBV20-1 to TRBJ1-2, with D maybe TRBD1 (6 bases). V lost 6 bases to trimming and J lost 5 bases, with 13 bases between them. Germline-derived CDR1 and CDR2 are DFQATT and SNEGSKA (reference sequence). This CDR3 has 12 amino acids. CDR3 nucleotides: TGCAGTGCCACAAAACAGGGTTATGGCTACACCTTC. It translates to CSATKQGYGYTF.

V gene TRBV10-3 combines with J gene TRBJ2-1; tentatively, D is TRBD1 (6 bases). Germline CDR1 ENHRY, CDR2 SYGVKD. The V end lost 6 bases, the J end lost 4 bases, and 13 bases lay between the germline ends. This CDR3 is built from 14 residues. This CDR3 is CAISLGQTYNEQFF. CDR3 coding DNA: TGTGCCATCAGCCTCGGACAGACTTACAATGAGCAGTTCTTC.

The chain is built from TRBV29-1 and TRBJ1-2; 12 bases are a match to TRBD1. Germline-derived CDR1 and CDR2 are SQVTM and ANQGSEA. This CDR3 has 13 amino acids. The ends lost 7 bases at V and 4 bases at J; junction bases unmatched: 4. The CDR3 loop reads CSAGTGGSYGYTF. The CDR3 nucleotides are TGCAGCGCCGGGACAGGGGGCAGCTATGGCTACACCTTC.

This clonotype is a singleton in its sample. The chain carries TRBV6-5 and TRBJ1-1; no clear D. CDR3 length: 12 residues. The V gene's germline CDR1 is MNHEY and CDR2 SVGAGI. V was shortened by 0 bases and J by 1 base, with 0 bases between the two germline ends. CDR3 DNA: TGTGCCAGCAGTTACTCGAACACTGAAGCTTTCTTT. It yields the protein CASSYSNTEAFF.